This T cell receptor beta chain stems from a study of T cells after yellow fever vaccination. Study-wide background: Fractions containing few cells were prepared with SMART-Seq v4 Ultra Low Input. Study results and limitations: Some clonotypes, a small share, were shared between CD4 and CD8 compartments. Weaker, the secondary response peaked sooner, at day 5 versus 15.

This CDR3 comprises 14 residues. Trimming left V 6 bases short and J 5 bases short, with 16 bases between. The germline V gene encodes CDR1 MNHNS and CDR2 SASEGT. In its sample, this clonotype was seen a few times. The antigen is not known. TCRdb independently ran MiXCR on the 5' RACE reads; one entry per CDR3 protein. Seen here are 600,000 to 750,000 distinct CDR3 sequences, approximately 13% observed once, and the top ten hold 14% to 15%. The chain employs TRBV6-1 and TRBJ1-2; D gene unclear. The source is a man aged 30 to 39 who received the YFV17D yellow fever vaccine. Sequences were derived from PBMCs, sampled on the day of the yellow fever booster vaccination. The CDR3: CASRTHGSTYGYTF. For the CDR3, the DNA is TGTGCCAGCAGGACTCATGGTTCAACGTATGGCTACACCTTC.